This TCR beta chain was documented in a study of CD8+CD57+ T cells in acquired aplastic anemia. This CDR3 is built from 16 residues. Trimming cost V 5 bases and J 4 bases; bases outside gene matches: 11. In germline, CDR1 is SGHTA, CDR2 FQGTGA. The sequenced patients had an expansion of CD8+CD57+ cells seen by flow cytometry. Genomic DNA constituted the template upon which TCR beta VDJ and CDR3 profiling was performed. TCRdb used MiXCR to reprocess the reads, holding one entry per CDR3 protein. The sample has some 120,000 distinct CDR3 sequences; about 40% are singletons. The sequenced sample was sorted CD4+, CD8+, or CD8+CD57+ T cells (not recorded which) from PBMCs. This sequence joins TRBV7-3 and TRBJ1-1; 9 bases are shared with TRBD1. This clonotype originated in a human donor with aplastic anemia. The CDR3 nucleotides are TGTGCCAGCAGCCCACAGGGGACAGGGCTGGGCACTGAAGCTTTCTTT. Residues: CASSPQGTGLGTEAFF.